This TCR beta chain was captured in a study of T cell changes during pregnancy in multiple sclerosis (dated by TCRdb to between 2018 and 2020). In the study overall: The study looked at changes in the T cell repertoire across pregnancy in women with multiple sclerosis.

Receptor libraries were prepared by the immunoSEQ multiplex PCR assay. TCRdb limited this immuneACCESS table to in-frame rearrangements with V and J called. A share of clones is missing; checked studies link under half to unresolved V genes, and the rest is unexplained. Here the sample has about 69,000 clones; 92% occur a single time. Just under 2% of the sample belongs to the ten largest clones. This clone was seen a single time. This receptor's antigen is unknown. No qualities accompany the bases; no much larger clone lies one base away. The junction shows trimming of 1 base on V and 4 bases on J, plus 16 bases between the germline ends. The germline V gene encodes CDR1 KGHSH and CDR2 LQKENI. The CDR3 measures 16 amino acids from cysteine to phenylalanine. Just the 48-base CDR3 DNA is kept, in frame starting at base 1.

The V gene is TRBV18 and the J gene is TRBJ1-2; the D gene remains uncertain. The specimen comprised peripheral blood, sampled in the third trimester of pregnancy. This TCR was recovered from a female donor in good health, enrolled as a control in a pregnancy study. The DNA sequence is TGTGCCAGCTCACCACAAATGTTTGGCGGTAGCTATGGCTACACCTTC. The resulting protein is CASSPQMFGGSYGYTF.